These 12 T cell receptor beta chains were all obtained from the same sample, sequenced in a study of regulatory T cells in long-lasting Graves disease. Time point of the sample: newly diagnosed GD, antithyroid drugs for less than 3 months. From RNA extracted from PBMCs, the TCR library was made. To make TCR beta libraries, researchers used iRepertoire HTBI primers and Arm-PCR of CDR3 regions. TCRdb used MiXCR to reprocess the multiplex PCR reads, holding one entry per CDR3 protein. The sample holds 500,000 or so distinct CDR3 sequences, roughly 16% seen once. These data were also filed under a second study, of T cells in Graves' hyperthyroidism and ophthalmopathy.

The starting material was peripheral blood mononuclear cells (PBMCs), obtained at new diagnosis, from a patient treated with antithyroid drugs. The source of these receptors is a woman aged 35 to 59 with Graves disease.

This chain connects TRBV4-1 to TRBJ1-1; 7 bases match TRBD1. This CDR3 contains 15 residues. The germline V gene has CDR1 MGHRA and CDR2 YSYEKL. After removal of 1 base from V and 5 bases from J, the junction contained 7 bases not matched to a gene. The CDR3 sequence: CASSQGGGGFTEAFF. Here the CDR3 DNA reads TGCGCCAGCAGCCAAGGAGGGGGCGGGTTTACTGAAGCTTTCTTT.

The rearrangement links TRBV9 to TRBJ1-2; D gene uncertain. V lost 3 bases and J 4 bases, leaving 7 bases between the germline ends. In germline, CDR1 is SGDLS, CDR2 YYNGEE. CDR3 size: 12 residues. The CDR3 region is CASSDQTYGYTF. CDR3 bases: TGTGCCAGCAGCGACCAGACCTATGGCTACACCTTC.

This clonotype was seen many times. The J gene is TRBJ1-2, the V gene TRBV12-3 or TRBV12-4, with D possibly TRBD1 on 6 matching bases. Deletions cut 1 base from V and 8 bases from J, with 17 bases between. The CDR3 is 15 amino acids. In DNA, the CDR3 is TGTGCCAGCAGTTTAGTCCTGGGGGGGCCGCTGGGCTACACCTTC. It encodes CASSLVLGGPLGYTF.

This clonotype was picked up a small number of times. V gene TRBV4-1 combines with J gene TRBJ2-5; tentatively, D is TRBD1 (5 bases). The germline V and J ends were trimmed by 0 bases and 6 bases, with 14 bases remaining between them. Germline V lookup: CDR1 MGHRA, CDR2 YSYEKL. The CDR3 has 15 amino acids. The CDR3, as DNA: TGCGCCAGCAGCCAAGATGGGGCAGGGAAACAGACCCAGTACTTC. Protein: CASSQDGAGKQTQYF.

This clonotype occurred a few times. The CDR3 region has the DNA TGTGCCAGCATGGATCTCTCCTACGAGCAGTACTTC. Translation gives CASMDLSYEQYF. The chain employs TRBV7-9 and TRBJ2-7; D is unclear. Germline V lookup: CDR1 SEHNR, CDR2 FQNEAQ (reference sequence). The V end lost 7 bases, the J end lost 0 bases, and 7 bases lay between the germline ends. The CDR3 totals 12 residues.

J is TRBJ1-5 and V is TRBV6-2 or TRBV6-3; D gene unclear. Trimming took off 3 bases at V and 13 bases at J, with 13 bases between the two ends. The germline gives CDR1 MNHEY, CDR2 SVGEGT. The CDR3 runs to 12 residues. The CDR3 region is CASSYGRDPQHF. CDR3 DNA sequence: TGTGCCAGCAGTTATGGCAGAGATCCACAGCATTTT.

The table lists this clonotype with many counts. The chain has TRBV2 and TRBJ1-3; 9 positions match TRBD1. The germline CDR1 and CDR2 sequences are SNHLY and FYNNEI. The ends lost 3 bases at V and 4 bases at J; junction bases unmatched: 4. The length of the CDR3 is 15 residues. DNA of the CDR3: TGTGCCAGCAGTGAGGGACAGGGTTACGGAAACACCATATATTTT. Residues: CASSEGQGYGNTIYF.

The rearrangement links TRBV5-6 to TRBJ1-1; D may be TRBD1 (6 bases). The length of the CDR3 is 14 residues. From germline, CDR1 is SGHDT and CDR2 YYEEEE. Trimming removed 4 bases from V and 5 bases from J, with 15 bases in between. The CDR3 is CASSTDRKGTEAFF. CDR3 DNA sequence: TGTGCCAGCAGCACCGACAGGAAAGGGACTGAAGCTTTCTTT.

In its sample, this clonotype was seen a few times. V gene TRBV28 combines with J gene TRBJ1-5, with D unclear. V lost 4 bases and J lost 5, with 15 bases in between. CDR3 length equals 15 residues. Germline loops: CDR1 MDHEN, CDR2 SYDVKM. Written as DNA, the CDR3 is TGTGCCAGCAGTTCTTGGAGCCCCCTTTATCAGCCCCAGCATTTT. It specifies CASSSWSPLYQPQHF.

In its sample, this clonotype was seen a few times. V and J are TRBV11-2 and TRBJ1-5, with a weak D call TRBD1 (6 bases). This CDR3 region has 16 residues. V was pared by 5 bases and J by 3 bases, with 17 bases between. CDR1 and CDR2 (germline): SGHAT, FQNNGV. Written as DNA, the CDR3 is TGTGCCAGCAGCCAAGCGGGGGGCGCAAACAATCAGCCCCAGCATTTT. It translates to CASSQAGGANNQPQHF.

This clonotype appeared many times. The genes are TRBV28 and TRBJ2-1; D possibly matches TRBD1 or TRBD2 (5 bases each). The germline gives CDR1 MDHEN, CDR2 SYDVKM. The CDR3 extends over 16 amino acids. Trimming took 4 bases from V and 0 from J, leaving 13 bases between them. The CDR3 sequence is CASSSLGTASYNEQFF. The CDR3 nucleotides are TGTGCCAGCAGTTCCCTCGGGACCGCCTCCTACAATGAGCAGTTCTTC.

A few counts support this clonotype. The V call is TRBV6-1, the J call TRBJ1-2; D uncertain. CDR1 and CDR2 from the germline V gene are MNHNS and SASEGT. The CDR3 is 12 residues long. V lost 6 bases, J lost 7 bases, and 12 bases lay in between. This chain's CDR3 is CASRPQRGGYTF. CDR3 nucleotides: TGTGCCAGCAGACCCCAGAGAGGTGGCTACACCTTC.